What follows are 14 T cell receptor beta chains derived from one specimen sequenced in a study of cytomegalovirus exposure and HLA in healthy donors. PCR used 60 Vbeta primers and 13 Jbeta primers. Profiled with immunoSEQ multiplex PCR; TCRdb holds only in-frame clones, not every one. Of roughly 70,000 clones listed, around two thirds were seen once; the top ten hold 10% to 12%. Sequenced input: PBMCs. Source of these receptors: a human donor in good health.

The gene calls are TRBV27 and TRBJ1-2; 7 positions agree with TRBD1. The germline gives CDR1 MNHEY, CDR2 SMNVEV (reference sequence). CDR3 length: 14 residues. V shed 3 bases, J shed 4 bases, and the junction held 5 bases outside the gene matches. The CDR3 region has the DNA TGTGCCAGCAGTTTCAGACAGGGTGGCTATGGCTACACCTTC. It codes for CASSFRQGGYGYTF.

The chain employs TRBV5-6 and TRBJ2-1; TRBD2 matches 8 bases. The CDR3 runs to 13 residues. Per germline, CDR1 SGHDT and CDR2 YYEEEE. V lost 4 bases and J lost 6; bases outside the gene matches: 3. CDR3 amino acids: CASSERELNEQFF. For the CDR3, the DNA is TGTGCCAGCAGCGAGCGGGAGCTCAATGAGCAGTTCTTC.

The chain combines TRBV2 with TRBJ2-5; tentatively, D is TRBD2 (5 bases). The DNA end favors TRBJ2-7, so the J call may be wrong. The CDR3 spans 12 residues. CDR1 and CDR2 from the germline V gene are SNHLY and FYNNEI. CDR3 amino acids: CASSVGGSEQYF. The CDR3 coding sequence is TGTGCCAGCAGCGTTGGAGGCTCCGAGCAGTACTTC.

For the CDR3, the DNA is TGCGCCAGCAGCCCCAATGCGGGAGCCACAGATACGCAGTATTTT. It is translated as CASSPNAGATDTQYF. This chain joins TRBV5-1 and TRBJ2-3, with 7 bases lining up with TRBD2. Germline V gives CDR1 SGHRS, CDR2 YFSETQ. Germline trimming cut 4 bases from V and 2 bases from J; bases unmatched to any gene: 7. This CDR3 spans 15 amino acids.

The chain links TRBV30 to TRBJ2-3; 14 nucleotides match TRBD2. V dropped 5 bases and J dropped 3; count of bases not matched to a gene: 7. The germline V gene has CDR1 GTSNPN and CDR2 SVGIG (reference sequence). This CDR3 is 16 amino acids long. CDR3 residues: CAWDPGLAGGTDTQYF. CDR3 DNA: TGTGCCTGGGACCCCGGACTAGCGGGAGGTACAGATACGCAGTATTTT.

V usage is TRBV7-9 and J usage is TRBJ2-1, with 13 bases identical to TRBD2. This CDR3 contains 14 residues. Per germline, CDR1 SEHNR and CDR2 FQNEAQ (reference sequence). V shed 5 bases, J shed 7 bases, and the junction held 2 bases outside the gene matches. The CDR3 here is CASSRTSGSNEQFF. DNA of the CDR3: TGTGCCAGCAGCCGGACTAGCGGGAGTAATGAGCAGTTCTTC.

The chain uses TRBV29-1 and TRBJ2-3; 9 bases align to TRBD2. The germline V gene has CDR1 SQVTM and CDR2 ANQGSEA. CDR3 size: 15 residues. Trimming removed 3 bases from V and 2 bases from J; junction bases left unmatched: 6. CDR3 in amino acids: CSVEILAGPTDTQYF. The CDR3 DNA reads TGCAGCGTTGAGATTCTAGCGGGGCCCACAGATACGCAGTATTTT.

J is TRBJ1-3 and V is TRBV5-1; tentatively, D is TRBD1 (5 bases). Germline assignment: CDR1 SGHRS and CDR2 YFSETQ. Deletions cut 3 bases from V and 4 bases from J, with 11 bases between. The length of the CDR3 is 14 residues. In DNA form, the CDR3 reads TGCGCCAGCAGCTCGACAGCATCCGGAAACACCATATATTTT. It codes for CASSSTASGNTIYF.

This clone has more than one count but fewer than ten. CDR3 bases: TGCAGCGTGTACACCTTCTACGAGCAGTACTTC. Protein product: CSVYTFYEQYF. The chain uses TRBV29-1 and TRBJ2-7; D call uncertain. V was pared by 6 bases and J by 3 bases, with 9 bases between. CDR3 length: 11 amino acids. Germline V gene data show CDR1 as SQVTM and CDR2 as ANQGSEA.

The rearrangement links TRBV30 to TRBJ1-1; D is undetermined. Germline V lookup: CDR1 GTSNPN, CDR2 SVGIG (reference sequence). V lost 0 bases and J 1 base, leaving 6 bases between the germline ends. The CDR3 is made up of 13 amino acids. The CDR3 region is CAWSVSQNTEAFF. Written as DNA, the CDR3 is TGTGCCTGGAGTGTCAGTCAGAACACTGAAGCTTTCTTT.

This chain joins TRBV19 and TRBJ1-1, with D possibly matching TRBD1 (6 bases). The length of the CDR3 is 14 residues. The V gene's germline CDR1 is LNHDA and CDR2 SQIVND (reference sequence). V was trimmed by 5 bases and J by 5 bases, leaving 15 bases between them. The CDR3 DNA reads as TGTGCCAGTAGTCCTACAGGGAAGAGGACTGAAGCTTTCTTT. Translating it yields CASSPTGKRTEAFF.

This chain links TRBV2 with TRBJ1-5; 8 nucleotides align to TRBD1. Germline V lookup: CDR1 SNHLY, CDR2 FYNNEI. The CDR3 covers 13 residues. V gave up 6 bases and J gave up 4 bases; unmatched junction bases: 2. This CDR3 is CASSRDRNQPQHF. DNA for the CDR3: TGTGCCAGCAGCCGGGACAGGAATCAGCCCCAGCATTTT.

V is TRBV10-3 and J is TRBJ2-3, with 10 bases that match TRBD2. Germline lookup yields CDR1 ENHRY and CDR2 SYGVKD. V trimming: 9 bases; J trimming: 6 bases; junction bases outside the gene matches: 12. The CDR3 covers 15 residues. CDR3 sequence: CAIRTGPGLADTQYF. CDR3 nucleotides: TGTGCCATTCGGACAGGGCCGGGACTAGCGGATACGCAGTATTTT.

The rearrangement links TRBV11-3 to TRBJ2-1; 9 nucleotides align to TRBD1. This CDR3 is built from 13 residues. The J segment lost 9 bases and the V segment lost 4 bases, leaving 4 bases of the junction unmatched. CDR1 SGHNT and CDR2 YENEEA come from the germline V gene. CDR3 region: CASSWGQGGEQFF. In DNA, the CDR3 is TGTGCCAGCAGCTGGGGACAGGGCGGTGAGCAGTTCTTC.